The 16 T cell receptor beta chains reported below all come from one sample, sequenced in a study of T cells after yellow fever vaccination. TCRdb reprocessed the 5' RACE reads with MiXCR, giving one entry per CDR3 protein. The profile shows 250,000 or so distinct CDR3 sequences, about 3.7% of them singletons. Sequenced material: PBMCs, taken 15 days after the yellow fever booster vaccination. Receptors were obtained from a man aged 18 to 35 who received the YFV17D yellow fever vaccine.

This clonotype was observed at least ten times. The chain couples TRBV4-1 to TRBJ2-5; no definite D call. The CDR3 runs 15 residues. CDR1 and CDR2 (germline): MGHRA, YSYEKL. Trimming removed 0 bases at V and 1 base at J, with 9 bases between. The CDR3 loop is CASSQEIGLQETQYF. DNA of the CDR3: TGCGCCAGCAGCCAAGAAATAGGCCTCCAAGAGACCCAGTACTTC.

In its sample, this clonotype was seen many times. The chain uses TRBV19 and TRBJ2-1; 11 nucleotides agree with TRBD2. Germline V gives CDR1 LNHDA, CDR2 SQIVND (reference sequence). After removal of 7 bases from V and 2 bases from J, the junction contained 4 bases not matched to a gene. CDR3 size: 15 residues. CDR3 region: CASKTSGDPYNEQFF. The CDR3 DNA reads TGTGCCAGTAAGACTAGCGGGGACCCCTACAATGAGCAGTTCTTC.

This sequence joins TRBV23-1 and TRBJ1-5; D uncertain. TRBV23-1 is an open reading frame, and its role is uncertain. The CDR3 runs to 18 residues. V lost 4 bases and J lost 4, with 23 bases in between. As DNA, the CDR3 is TGCGCCAGCAGTCCTCGCCCGCAAACCGGTAGCCCAAATCAGCCCCAGCATTTT. This encodes CASSPRPQTGSPNQPQHF.

This clonotype appeared many times. The chain has TRBV28 and TRBJ2-2, with D possibly matching TRBD1 (6 bases). The CDR3 has 12 amino acids. Germline V gene sequence: CDR1 MDHEN, CDR2 SYDVKM. Trimming left V 8 bases short and J 6 bases short, with 10 bases between. CDR3 nucleotide sequence: TGTGCCAGCGGAGGACAGCCCGGGGAGCTGTTTTTT. Its translation is CASGGQPGELFF.

Points on this clonotype: A read error may explain this, as a much larger clone is one base away. This chain joins TRBV10-2 and TRBJ2-7; 8 bases line up with TRBD1. Germline values: CDR1 WSHSY, CDR2 SAAADI. This CDR3 contains 14 residues. The CDR3 sequence is CASSTTGGVYERYF. In DNA, the CDR3 is TGCGCCAGCAGTACTACAGGGGGTGTCTACGAGCGGTACTTC.

This clonotype was recorded at least ten times. The V and J genes are TRBV2 and TRBJ1-1; possibly TRBD1 for D (6 bases). Trimming left V 9 bases short and J 0 bases short, with 8 bases between. The CDR3 sequence is 12 residues long. The V gene's germline CDR1 is SNHLY and CDR2 FYNNEI. The CDR3 spells CARGDMNTEAFF. Written as DNA, the CDR3 is TGTGCCAGGGGGGACATGAACACTGAAGCTTTCTTT. Full variable domain (missing parts from reference TRBV2 and TRBJ1-1): EPEVTQTPSHQVTQMGQEVILRCVPISNHLYFYWYRQILGQKVEFLVSFYNNEISEKSEIFDDQFSVERPDGSNFTLKIRSTKLEDSAMYFCARGDMNTEAFFGQGTRLTVV.

This clonotype was detected many times. The chain combines TRBV12-3 or TRBV12-4 with TRBJ1-1, with unresolved D. The CDR3 runs 14 residues. Trimming took off 2 bases at V and 3 bases at J, with 10 bases between the two ends. The CDR3 nucleotides read TGTGCCAGCAGTTTAAGTCCAGGAGACACTGAAGCTTTCTTT. Encoded protein: CASSLSPGDTEAFF.

This clonotype has a handful of counts. The V and J genes are TRBV29-1 and TRBJ1-2; the match to TRBD1 covers 9 bases. Per germline, CDR1 SQVTM and CDR2 ANQGSEA. This CDR3 has 14 residues. Trimming removed 4 bases from V and 2 bases from J; junction bases left unmatched: 5. Written as DNA, the CDR3 is TGCAGCGTTGGTGGGGGACAGGGAAACTATGGCTACACCTTC. Amino acids: CSVGGGQGNYGYTF.

This clonotype has at least ten counts. The chain couples TRBV5-1 to TRBJ2-4; tentatively, D is TRBD1 (6 bases). CDR1 and CDR2 (germline): SGHRS, YFSETQ. V lost 2 bases and J 10 bases, leaving 13 bases between the germline ends. The CDR3 loop spans 13 amino acids. For the CDR3, the DNA is TGCGCCAGCAGCTTTGGAGCAGGGGAGATTCAGTACTTC. Its translation: CASSFGAGEIQYF.

The chain is built from TRBV5-1 and TRBJ2-1; D uncertain. Germline CDR1 SGHRS, CDR2 YFSETQ. CDR3 length: 16 residues. V was clipped by 6 bases and J by 3 bases, with 19 bases between them. CDR3 residues: CASTDSSGPIYNEQFF. The DNA of the CDR3 is TGCGCCAGCACCGATTCATCCGGCCCCATCTACAATGAGCAGTTCTTC. The whole variable domain, remainder taken from reference TRBV5-1 and TRBJ2-1, is KAGVTQTPRYLIKTRGQQVTLSCSPISGHRSVSWYQQTPGQGLQFLFEYFSETQRNKGNFPGRFSGRQFSNSRSEMNVSTLELGDSALYLCASTDSSGPIYNEQFFGPGTRLTVL.

The rearrangement uses TRBV12-5 and TRBJ1-5; D is possibly TRBD1 (6 bases). Per the germline V gene, CDR1 is LGHNT and CDR2 is FRNRAP. V lost 2 bases to trimming and J lost 0 bases, with 17 bases between them. The CDR3 is 18 amino acids. CDR3: CASGLNQGLGYSNQPQHF. The CDR3 DNA is TGTGCTAGTGGTTTGAACCAGGGGCTCGGGTATAGCAATCAGCCCCAGCATTTT.

The V gene is TRBV12-3 or TRBV12-4, the J gene TRBJ2-5; TRBD2 matches at 7 bases. This CDR3 contains 14 residues. V lost 5 bases to trimming and J lost 5 bases; unmatched junction nucleotides: 8. The DNA of the CDR3 is TGTGCCAGCAGTCCCGAGACTAGCTGGGAGACCCAGTACTTC. The encoded protein is CASSPETSWETQYF.

This clonotype was counted many times. CDR3 loop: CASSLAAGTMTYEQYF. CDR3 nucleotides: TGTGCCAGCAGCTTAGCCGCCGGGACAATGACCTACGAGCAGTACTTC. The gene calls are TRBV5-5 and TRBJ2-7, with a weak D call TRBD1 (6 bases). Germline CDR1 is SGHKS and CDR2 is YYEKEE (reference sequence). This CDR3 has 16 amino acids. V dropped 2 bases and J dropped 2 bases, with 17 bases sitting between them.

V is TRBV7-9 and J is TRBJ1-1; the D is unclear. The CDR3 covers 12 residues. Between the trimmed V and J ends, which lost 5 bases and 4 bases, there was a span of 8 bases. Germline V gene data show CDR1 as SEHNR and CDR2 as FQNEAQ (reference sequence). The CDR3 sequence is CASSPLRTEAFF. Written as DNA, the CDR3 is TGTGCCAGCAGCCCCTTGCGCACTGAAGCTTTCTTT. Full variable domain (outside the CDR3, taken from reference TRBV7-9 and TRBJ1-1): DTGVSQNPRHKITKRGQNVTFRCDPISEHNRLYWYRQTLGQGPEFLTYFQNEAQLEKSRLLSDRFSAERPKGSFSTLEIQRTEQGDSAMYLCASSPLRTEAFFGQGTRLTVV.

This clonotype appeared many times. The chain recombines TRBV7-2 with TRBJ2-3; D remains unclear. CDR3 length equals 13 residues. Germline-derived CDR1 and CDR2 are SGHTA and FQGNSA. V lost 5 bases to trimming and J lost 6 bases, with 12 bases between them. The CDR3 DNA reads as TGTGCCAGCAGCCCCGGAACCGGGGATACGCAGTATTTT. Its translation: CASSPGTGDTQYF.

In its sample, this clonotype was seen many times. This rearrangement joins TRBV18 to TRBJ2-1; 9 nucleotides align to TRBD2. The CDR3 runs to 15 residues. The V gene end was trimmed by 1 base and the J gene end by 5 bases; junction bases not matched to a gene: 3. Germline V gene data show CDR1 as KGHSH and CDR2 as LQKENI. The CDR3 protein is CASSPQRGDDNEQFF. As DNA, the CDR3 is TGTGCCAGCTCACCACAGCGGGGGGATGACAATGAGCAGTTCTTC.